This TCR beta chain was profiled in a study of blood T cell repertoires in COVID-19. Per the authors' pipeline: It was from reference gene primer amplification that nucleated cell counts were estimated. Sequencing was performed with immunoSEQ multiplex PCR; in TCRdb, only in-frame clones are kept and a portion is missing. The DNA gave D and trimming, while V, J and clone size come from that table. Of about 170,000 clones listed, roughly 80% are singletons. Recovered status in Cohort 3 required two negative PCRs, clearance, or symptom resolution. The specimen was PBMCs or T cells enriched from blood (not recorded which). The sequence was obtained from a man aged 45-60 years who had recovered from COVID-19.

The CDR3 protein is CASSWLTEAFF. CDR3 coding DNA: TGTGCCAGCAGCTGGCTCACTGAAGCTTTCTTT. The chain links TRBV5-6 to TRBJ1-1, with D uncertain. Germline CDR1 reads SGHDT; CDR2 reads YYEEEE. The length of the CDR3 is 11 residues. Deletions cut 3 bases from V and 4 bases from J, with 4 bases between. Together with reference TRBV5-6 and TRBJ1-1, the CDR3 gives the full variable domain: DAGVTQSPTHLIKTRGQQVTLRCSPKSGHDTVSWYQQALGQGPQFIFQYYEEEERQRGNFPDRFSGHQFPNYSSELNVNALLLGDSALYLCASSWLTEAFFGQGTRLTVV.